A selection of T cell receptor beta chains follows, all from one sample in a study of T cell repertoires in cytomegalovirus infection. TCRdb re-derived calls from the reads in MiXCR, one entry per CDR3 protein. Of about 830,000 distinct CDR3 sequences detected, around a third appear once; the ten largest clones hold approximately 13%. Their cognate antigens are unknown. This specimen consisted of cultured CD8+ T cells from PBMCs, obtained from culture after CMV antigen stimulation. These receptors were collected from a human donor in good health (CMV status not recorded). Some clones in this sample may be carry-over from other donors' samples. Both conserved end residues are part of each CDR3. Fields, in order: clone size, J gene, D gene, V gene, CDR3 length, CDR3 DNA, CDR3 protein. D genes are given only for firm matches. For some rows the clone size is stated as once, few or many, or as a class when expanded; others skip it.

size: many
J: TRBJ1-6
D: .
V: TRBV6-5
length: 15
DNA: TGTGCCAGCAGTTACTCGTTCCTGAGGGATTCACCCCTCCACTTT
CDR3: CASSYSFLRDSPLHF

size: .
J: TRBJ2-2
D: .
V: TRBV27
length: 15
DNA: TGTGCCAGCGGGGGGCAGGTCCAGAACACCGGGGAGCTGTTTTTT
CDR3: CASGGQVQNTGELFF

size: .
J: TRBJ2-1
D: .
V: TRBV7-6
length: 15
DNA: TGTGCCAGCAGCGGGGGAAATAATACCTACAATGAGCAGTTCTTC
CDR3: CASSGGNNTYNEQFF

size: few
J: TRBJ2-1
D: .
V: TRBV7-6
length: 16
DNA: TGTGCCAGCAGCCAAGGGCCAGGGAGCTCCTACAATGAGCAGTTCTTC
CDR3: CASSQGPGSSYNEQFF

size: .
J: TRBJ2-6
D: .
V: TRBV23-1
length: 19
DNA: TGCGCCAGCAGCCCCTCCCGCGGGCCATCCCTTTCTGGGGCCAACGTCCTGACTTTC
CDR3: CASSPSRGPSLSGANVLTF

size: .
J: TRBJ2-3
D: .
V: TRBV12-3/TRBV12-4
length: 14
DNA: TGTGCCAGCAGTCCTTTGTGGAACACAGATACGCAGTATTTT
CDR3: CASSPLWNTDTQYF

size: many
J: TRBJ2-2
D: .
V: TRBV6-2/TRBV6-3
length: 23
DNA: TGTGCCAGCAGTTACTCGTTCCTAGTTCCCCGAGCCCCAGGGAGTGGCAACACCGGGGAGCTGTTTTTT
CDR3: CASSYSFLVPRAPGSGNTGELFF

size: few
J: TRBJ1-4
D: .
V: TRBV29-1
length: 13
DNA: TGCAGCGTTGAGACGACAGGTCCGGAAAAACTGTTTTTT
CDR3: CSVETTGPEKLFF

size: few
J: TRBJ2-6
D: .
V: TRBV7-6
length: 15
DNA: TGTGCCAGCAGCCCTCCGGGGATTGGGGCCAACGTCCTGACTTTC
CDR3: CASSPPGIGANVLTF

size: .
J: TRBJ1-4
D: .
V: TRBV12-3/TRBV12-4
length: 16
DNA: TGTGCCAGCAGTTCTTCAGGGGCCACAACTAATGAAAAACTGTTTTTT
CDR3: CASSSSGATTNEKLFF

size: .
J: TRBJ2-1
D: TRBD2
V: TRBV20-1
length: 16
DNA: TGCAGTGCTAGAGAACCCGGGAGGGGGAAATACAATGAGCAGTTCTTC
CDR3: CSAREPGRGKYNEQFF

size: few
J: TRBJ1-1
D: .
V: TRBV7-2
length: 14
DNA: TGTGCCAGCAGCTTAGGTAGGCAGGTTCGCGAAGCTTTCTTT
CDR3: CASSLGRQVREAFF

size: .
J: TRBJ1-2
D: .
V: TRBV12-3/TRBV12-4
length: 15
DNA: TGTGCCAGCAGGGCCTTTCTAGGGGTTAACTATGGCTACACCTTC
CDR3: CASRAFLGVNYGYTF

size: .
J: TRBJ1-2
D: .
V: TRBV4-3
length: 15
DNA: TGCGCCAGCAGCCAAGAGCAGGCGGTGAACTATGGCTACACCTTC
CDR3: CASSQEQAVNYGYTF

size: many
J: TRBJ2-5
D: .
V: TRBV7-9
length: 16
DNA: TGTGCCAGCAGCTCACGGGAAAGGGGGACCCAAGAGACCCAGTACTTC
CDR3: CASSSRERGTQETQYF

size: many
J: TRBJ1-5
D: TRBD1
V: TRBV7-2
length: 21
DNA: TGTGCCAGCAGCTTAGTTGGAGGACCAGGGGGCGCGTATAATCCGAATCAGCCCCAGCATTTT
CDR3: CASSLVGGPGGAYNPNQPQHF

size: few
J: TRBJ2-1
D: TRBD1
V: TRBV5-5
length: 15
DNA: TGTGCCAGCAGCGGGGTGACAGGGTCCTACAATGAGCAGTTCTTC
CDR3: CASSGVTGSYNEQFF

size: .
J: TRBJ1-5
D: .
V: TRBV29-1
length: 15
DNA: TGCAGCGCCGAGACACCCACAGGGTGGGCACAGCCCCAGCATTTT
CDR3: CSAETPTGWAQPQHF

size: .
J: TRBJ1-2
D: TRBD1
V: TRBV19
length: 11
DNA: TGTGCCACTGGACAGGGGGCCGCCAACACCTTC
CDR3: CATGQGAANTF

size: few
J: TRBJ2-1
D: .
V: TRBV4-2
length: 16
DNA: TGTGCCAGCAGCCAAGACCTGGGGGGCCGGTTCAATGAGCAGTTCTTC
CDR3: CASSQDLGGRFNEQFF

size: many
J: TRBJ1-1
D: .
V: TRBV10-3
length: 14
DNA: TGTGCCATCAGAACCCGAGCAGGTTATTCCGAAGCTTTCTTT
CDR3: CAIRTRAGYSEAFF

size: few
J: TRBJ1-1
D: .
V: TRBV7-9
length: 15
DNA: TGTGCCAGCAGCTGGAGTCGGGGGGGGGGCACTGAAGCTTTCTTT
CDR3: CASSWSRGGGTEAFF

size: few
J: TRBJ2-7
D: .
V: TRBV7-6
length: 14
DNA: TGTGCCAGCAGCCCAGAGGGCAACTCCTACGAGCAGTACTTC
CDR3: CASSPEGNSYEQYF

size: .
J: TRBJ1-4
D: .
V: TRBV20-1
length: 14
DNA: TGCAGTGCTAGAGATCGGCAGACTAATGAAAAACTGTTTTTT
CDR3: CSARDRQTNEKLFF

size: few
J: TRBJ1-1
D: .
V: TRBV28
length: 16
DNA: TGTGCCAGCAGACCCTCCCCATGGGGGAGTGACACTGAAGCTTTCTTT
CDR3: CASRPSPWGSDTEAFF

size: few
J: TRBJ2-5
D: .
V: TRBV12-3/TRBV12-4
length: 15
DNA: TGTGCCAGCAGACGACTGGACAGTTTTCAAGAGACCCAGTACTTC
CDR3: CASRRLDSFQETQYF

size: .
J: TRBJ1-2
D: .
V: TRBV7-8
length: 16
DNA: TGTGCCAGCAGCTTAGGAAGGGGGGTAGAGGGCTATGGCTACACCTTC
CDR3: CASSLGRGVEGYGYTF

size: .
J: TRBJ2-1
D: TRBD1
V: TRBV3-1
length: 15
DNA: TGTGCCAGCAGCCAAGGGTGGGACAGGAGCCTTGAGCAGTTCTTC
CDR3: CASSQGWDRSLEQFF

size: once
J: TRBJ2-3
D: .
V: TRBV7-2
length: 12
DNA: TGTGCCAGCAGCTTGGGGGACCGGACGCGGTATTTT
CDR3: CASSLGDRTRYF

size: few
J: TRBJ1-1
D: .
V: TRBV6-5
length: 14
DNA: TGTGCCAGCAGTCCTTCCCCCAAGGGCACTGAAGCTTTCTTT
CDR3: CASSPSPKGTEAFF

size: many
J: TRBJ2-3
D: .
V: TRBV7-8
length: 16
DNA: TGTGCCAGCAGCACAAGGAGGGGGACCAACACAGATACGCAGTATTTT
CDR3: CASSTRRGTNTDTQYF

size: .
J: TRBJ2-5
D: TRBD2
V: TRBV7-9
length: 18
DNA: TGTGCCAGCAGCTTAGCACGGCTAGCGGGGGCCTACCAAGAGACCCAGTACTTC
CDR3: CASSLARLAGAYQETQYF

size: .
J: TRBJ2-7
D: .
V: TRBV6-5
length: 14
DNA: TGTGCCAGCAGTGATCTAAACGGAGCCTACGAGCAGTACTTC
CDR3: CASSDLNGAYEQYF

size: .
J: TRBJ1-2
D: .
V: TRBV6-2/TRBV6-3
length: 11
DNA: TGTGCCAGCACCGATTTATTGGAACACACCTTC
CDR3: CASTDLLEHTF

size: few
J: TRBJ1-2
D: .
V: TRBV9
length: 12
DNA: TGTGCCAGCTCCAGACAGATATATGGCTACACCTTC
CDR3: CASSRQIYGYTF

size: many
J: TRBJ2-2
D: TRBD1
V: TRBV12-3/TRBV12-4
length: 17
DNA: TGTGCCAGCAGGACCGAACCGGGACAGTCGAACACCGGGGAGCTGTTTTTT
CDR3: CASRTEPGQSNTGELFF

size: .
J: TRBJ2-3
D: TRBD1
V: TRBV27
length: 16
DNA: TGTGCCAGCAGATTTCTGGACGACAGGGTGCCAGATACGCAGTATTTT
CDR3: CASRFLDDRVPDTQYF

size: .
J: TRBJ2-3
D: .
V: TRBV7-6
length: 15
DNA: TGTGCCAGCAGCTTTAGGGGTGAGGACACAGATACGCAGTATTTT
CDR3: CASSFRGEDTDTQYF

size: few
J: TRBJ1-2
D: .
V: TRBV7-2
length: 13
DNA: TGTGCCAGCAGACCGACGATGAACTATGGCTACACCTTC
CDR3: CASRPTMNYGYTF